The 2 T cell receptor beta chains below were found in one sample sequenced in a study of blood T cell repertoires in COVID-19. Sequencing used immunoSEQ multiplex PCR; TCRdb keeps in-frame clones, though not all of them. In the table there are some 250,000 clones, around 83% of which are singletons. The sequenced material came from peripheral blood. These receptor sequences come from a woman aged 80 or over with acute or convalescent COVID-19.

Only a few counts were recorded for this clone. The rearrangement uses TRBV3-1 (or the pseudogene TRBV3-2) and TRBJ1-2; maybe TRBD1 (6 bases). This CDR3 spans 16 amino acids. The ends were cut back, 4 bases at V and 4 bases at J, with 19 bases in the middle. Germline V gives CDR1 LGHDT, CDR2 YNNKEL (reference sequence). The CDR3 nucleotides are TGTGCCAGCAGCCTGTGGGACGTCAAAGGGGGCTATGGCTACACCTTC. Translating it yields CASSLWDVKGGYGYTF.

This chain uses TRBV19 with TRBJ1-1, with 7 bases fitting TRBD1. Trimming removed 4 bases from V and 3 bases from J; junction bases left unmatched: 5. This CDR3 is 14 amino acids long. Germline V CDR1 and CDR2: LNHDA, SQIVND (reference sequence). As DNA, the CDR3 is TGTGCCAGTAGTAGTATTACAGGGGACACTGAAGCTTTCTTT. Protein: CASSSITGDTEAFF.